The present TCR beta chain was sequenced within a study of read filtering for tumor transcriptome and immune sequencing. The library was built from about 400 ng RNA with molecular barcoded adaptors for alpha/delta and beta/gamma chains. Via MiXCR, TCRdb re-called the reads, giving one row per CDR3 protein. The sample lists approximately 61,000 distinct CDR3 sequences, roughly 19% occurring once. This clonotype has only a few counts. The receptor was derived from a donor older than 35 with multiple myeloma. What was sequenced was a population of CD138-negative cells sorted from bone marrow.

CDR3 sequence reads: CASSLLYGGNYEQYF. The DNA of the CDR3 is TGTGCCAGCAGCTTGCTGTACGGGGGGAATTACGAGCAGTACTTC. The chain carries TRBV5-4 and TRBJ2-7; 7 nucleotides agree with TRBD2. Germline V gives CDR1 SGHNT, CDR2 YYREEE (reference sequence). The CDR3 is 15 residues long. V was pared by 1 base and J by 4 bases, with 8 bases of the junction left unmatched.